This is a list of T cell receptor beta chains from one sample in a study of shared clonotypes between healthy human individuals. The table came from immunoSEQ multiplex PCR; TCRdb's copy has only in-frame clones and leaves some out. The profile shows approximately 1.5 million clones, 98% to 99% of them singletons. Specimen: naive CD4+ T cells sorted from blood. These receptors were obtained from a man aged 25-45 years in good health. CDR3s include the opening cysteine and the closing phenylalanine or tryptophan. D genes are given only for firm matches. A row's size may be missing; if present it is once, few, many or a size class.

CASSPDRVNEQFF	TGTGCCAGCAGCCCGGACAGGGTCAATGAGCAGTTCTTC	once	13	TRBD1	TRBV7-9	TRBJ2-1
CASSYDSTDTQYF	TGTGCCAGCAGCTACGATAGCACAGATACGCAGTATTTT	-	13	-	TRBV27	TRBJ2-3
CASSSDWGGRSSEAFF	TGTGCCAGCAGCTCTGATTGGGGGGGGCGAAGCTCTGAAGCTTTCTTT	-	16	-	TRBV11-2	TRBJ1-1
CASSPIGQEQYF	TGTGCCAGCAGTCCAATCGGTCAAGAGCAGTACTTC	-	12	-	TRBV28	TRBJ2-7
CASSWWDRELGYTF	TGTGCCAGCAGCTGGTGGGATAGAGAATTGGGCTACACCTTC	-	14	-	TRBV7-9	TRBJ1-2
CASSPIAGTSGWSSTDTQYF	TGTGCCAGCTCACCTATAGCCGGGACTAGCGGCTGGTCTAGCACAGATACGCAGTATTTT	-	20	TRBD2	TRBV18	TRBJ2-3
CASSQDRLLGEQFF	TGTGCCAGCAGCCAAGATAGGTTACTTGGTGAGCAGTTCTTC	-	14	-	TRBV14	TRBJ2-1
CASRPRTVNTEAFF	TGTGCCAGCCGTCCGAGGACTGTGAACACTGAAGCTTTCTTT	-	14	-	TRBV18	TRBJ1-1
CASSRLGSGETQYF	TGTGCCAGCAGCCGATTAGGGTCTGGAGAGACCCAGTACTTC	-	14	-	TRBV14	TRBJ2-5
CASSQGIMVDRGTEAFF	TGTGCCAGCAGCCAAGGGATTATGGTGGACAGAGGCACTGAAGCTTTCTTT	-	17	-	TRBV14	TRBJ1-1
CASSVTGQGHTGELFF	TGTGCCAGCAGCGTAACAGGACAGGGTCACACCGGGGAGCTGTTTTTT	-	16	TRBD1	TRBV9	TRBJ2-2
CASSRDSTDTQYF	TGTGCCAGCAGCCGGGACAGCACAGATACGCAGTATTTT	-	13	-	TRBV28	TRBJ2-3
CAIRDERERIDTQYF	TGTGCCATCAGAGACGAGCGGGAGAGGATAGATACGCAGTATTTT	-	15	TRBD2	TRBV10-3	TRBJ2-3
CASSPWDRNGYTF	TGTGCCAGCAGTCCCTGGGACAGGAACGGCTACACCTTC	-	13	TRBD1	TRBV28	TRBJ1-2
CASSQDSGGIFYGYTF	TGCGCCAGCAGCCAAGATTCGGGGGGCATTTTCTATGGCTACACCTTC	-	16	-	TRBV4-3	TRBJ1-2
CASSPTRRGYTF	TGTGCCAGCAGCCCCACCCGTCGTGGCTACACCTTC	-	12	-	TRBV7-9	TRBJ1-2
CASSTRQGSYNEQFF	TGTGCCAGCAGCACAAGACAGGGCTCCTACAATGAGCAGTTCTTC	once	15	TRBD1	TRBV5-4	TRBJ2-1
CASSQERGPDTQYF	TGCGCCAGCAGCCAAGAAAGAGGGCCCGATACGCAGTATTTT	once	14	-	TRBV4-1	TRBJ2-3
CASSQGRGHAYEQYF	TGTGCCAGCAGCCAGGGCAGGGGGCATGCCTACGAGCAGTACTTC	-	15	TRBD1	TRBV5-5	TRBJ2-7
CASSRARNTGELFF	TGCGCCAGCAGTCGGGCCCGTAACACCGGGGAGCTGTTTTTT	-	14	-	TRBV10-1	TRBJ2-2
CASSLGGMNSYNEQFF	TGTGCCAGCAGCTTAGGCGGGATGAACTCCTACAATGAGCAGTTCTTC	-	16	-	TRBV7-6	TRBJ2-1
CASSLGTGAIGGETQYF	TGCGCCAGCAGCTTGGGGACAGGGGCCATCGGAGGGGAGACCCAGTACTTC	-	17	TRBD1	TRBV5-1	TRBJ2-5